This T cell receptor beta chain was captured by sequencing in a study of cytomegalovirus exposure and HLA in healthy donors (dated by TCRdb to 2015 to 2018). Background on the whole study: An earlier analysis of about 560 of the donors reported roughly 300 Gb of sequence data and 90 million to 120 million unique TCR beta sequences obtained from 150 million to 200 million T cells. Every discovery cohort repertoire had been produced on one sequencing platform. Typing coverage differed by locus: A, B, C, DRB1 and DQB1 were typed in roughly 620-630 donors, DQA1 in around 500, DPA1 in around 580, and DPB1 in approximately 450. About 5 DR-DQ haplotypes were handled as single units for association and clustering, since linkage in the cohort was strong. To predict cytomegalovirus infection status, the study combined high-throughput TCR immunosequencing, statistical association of individual TCRs with disease status, and machine learning. Across some 400 genotyped donors of the cohort, an average of about 220,000 unique TCR beta nucleotide sequences per donor were sequenced, and 15% to 20% of those sequences were non-productive. A later genetic analysis took genome-wide SNP genotypes for about 65% of the roughly 670 donors and used that subset as a discovery cohort. In an earlier analysis of roughly 540 of the donors, high-throughput TCR beta sequencing was used to judge whether each TCR beta V gene segment behaved as functional or pseudogenic. Besides the first cohort of 666 subjects, a separate validation cohort made up of 95 to 150 different subjects was used. Rather than drawing on any new phenotypic data, the later analysis identified candidate immune exposures from TCR beta sequences and the way those sequences occurred across donors. The genetic ancestry cluster associated with self-reported Caucasian donors included around four fifths of the roughly 360 genotyped donors. HLA typing covered class I and class II loci at four-digit resolution. The study used immunosequencing to profile the T cell repertoires of some 600 subjects and linked those repertoires to cytomegalovirus serostatus. An early release that covered several hundred HLA-typed donors contained 300 to 350 gigabases of sequencing data and tens of millions of unique TCR sequences. A later analysis re-examined previously published TCR beta repertoires from roughly 720 donors and added high-resolution HLA genotyping to investigate patterns of TCR occurrence. Alongside the repertoire data, information on donor age, sex, ethnicity and CMV serostatus was compiled. The study was designed to test whether signatures of past pathogen exposure could be identified by cataloging public T cell receptors. Summary of the overall study and its limitations: A few of the identified cytomegalovirus-associated TCR beta chains were confirmed in vitro to be specific for cytomegalovirus antigens. In an earlier analysis of around 600 of the donors, most TCR beta V segments appeared in productive rearrangements about 87% or about 30% of the time, broadly matching IMGT annotations. According to the authors, the approach could potentially be generalized to other disease states and immunological phenotypes. Some IMGT-functional V segments, including TRBV6-2 and TRBV6-3, could not be distinguished by the 87-base-pair reads and were therefore excluded. Roughly uniform sequencing depth across donors was assumed in presence/absence analyses, although this assumption may not hold. In a later genetic analysis, a missense DCLRE1C variant was associated with V-gene and J-gene trimming of TCR beta chains, and the association was replicated in an independent cohort. Correlated functional status among segregating V segments might reflect linkage disequilibrium, but an unknown experimental factor could not be ruled out. In a later analysis, HLA-associated TCR beta chains were found to be more clonally expanded and to have lower generation probabilities than equally common non-associated chains. A later analysis associated about 18,000 TCR beta sequences with specific HLA alleles at a false discovery rate of 0.05. According to a later analysis, TCR association rates differed among HLA loci, with DRB1 alleles showing the most associated TCRs and HLA-C alleles showing the fewest. A further reported finding was that TCR beta sequences accurately predicted the HLA-A and HLA-B alleles for most subjects in the first cohort. The study gave a list of some 150 TCR beta chains associated with cytomegalovirus. Immune exposure information for the cohort was limited to CMV serostatus. A cluster of highly shared sequence variants was judged likely to be a technical artifact of the sequencing pipeline. Because counts were too low, roughly 16 rarely observed V segments, including chromosome 9 orphons, were excluded from the earlier analysis of 500 to 700 of the donors. In both the original and validation cohorts, the classifier was reported to diagnose cytomegalovirus status with high specificity and sensitivity. While some public TCRs were present in many individuals, most TCR sequences turned up only very rarely across donors. According to a later analysis, parvovirus B19, influenza, CMV and Epstein-Barr virus appeared linked to several top co-occurrence clusters. When HLA alleles, especially DR and DQ, strongly co-occurred, attributing TCR associations to individual alleles was difficult. In this cohort, only TCR beta chains were sequenced, and detectable features were limited by the absence of alpha or paired-chain data. A later genetic analysis reported fewer N-insertions in productive TCRs among donors in an Asian-associated ancestry cluster than the roughly 700-donor mean. Because HLA typing was unavailable for some donors at each locus, only the typed subset was used in association tests. A later analysis found that most CMV-associated TCR beta chains appeared HLA-restricted, with HLA associations seemingly driven largely by CMV exposure.

Libraries were made using the immunoSEQ multiplex PCR assay. For the multiplex PCR, a mixture combining 60 forward primers for TCR Vbeta segments and 13 reverse primers for TCR Jbeta segments was used. The CDR3 region of rearranged TCR beta genes was amplified from genomic DNA by a multiplex PCR assay. On the Illumina HiSeq System, the amplified TCR beta libraries were sequenced as 87-base-pair reads. On the authors' methods: A later analysis tallied some 79 million unique TCR beta chains across the 640 or so repertoires, and approximately 9.9 million of those chains were shared by two or more donors. Raw reads were error-corrected and collapsed into unique sequences by a nearest-neighbor algorithm in which closely related sequences were merged to remove PCR and sequencing errors. V, D and J gene segments were assigned by aligning CDR3 sequences to IMGT reference sequences. Each retained sequence needed at least a six-nucleotide match to both a V gene segment and a J gene segment. Rearrangements were classified as productive when the CDR3 lacked stop codons and remained in frame with V and J, and all other rearrangements were classified as non-productive. Following IMGT convention, CDR3 was defined as the stretch from the second conserved V-encoded cysteine to the conserved J-encoded phenylalanine. The earlier analysis of about 560 of the donors excluded any sequence lacking an unambiguous match to a single V gene segment. In an earlier analysis of 450 to 700 of the donors, V segments were called functional above 56.7% productive rearrangements and were called segregating when the between-donor standard deviation exceeded 5%. A statistical classification framework was built for diagnosing cytomegalovirus status from the catalog of TCR beta chain sequences. In a later analysis, TCR nucleotide sequences were compared against IMGT/GENE-DB human TR gene sequences so that V and J genes could be assigned. The TCRdist pipeline was used in a later analysis to assign CDR3 sequences and most-parsimonious VDJ recombination scenarios. In a later analysis, each TCR beta chain was defined by its CDR3 amino acid sequence together with its V-gene family, and reads lacking a unique V-gene family were excluded. To address suspected cross-contamination and a sequencing artifact, a later analysis removed several hundred highly shared, low-generation-probability nucleotide sequences. For each public chain, a later analysis derived a clonal expansion index from normalized ranks of inferred template counts within each repertoire. Generation probabilities in a later analysis came from a VDJ recombination model fitted to out-of-frame rearrangements, and those results were checked against IGoR. Hypergeometric tests were used in a later analysis to score TCR-TCR, TCR-HLA and TCR-CMV co-occurrence, with a repertoire-size bias correction applied to the TCR pairs. To estimate false discovery rates, a later analysis permuted the HLA or CMV assignments 20 times. In a later analysis, co-occurring TCRs were grouped using DBSCAN, and TCRdist sequence similarity was added for clustering within HLA-allele-positive subsets. Repertoires with fewer than 30,000 or more than 120,000 public chains were left out of co-occurrence clustering, as were four to six repertoires with anomalous nucleotide sharing. Imported from immuneACCESS, the table was reduced by TCRdb to in-frame sequences with V and J called. These copies leave out some clones; in studies compared against another copy, an unresolved V gene accounts for under half, and the cause of the remainder is not known. Clone size and the V and J calls come from that table; the DNA yielded D and trimming. The table for this sample lists 130,000 to 150,000 clones; 70% to 80% of them were counted only once. 3% to 4% of the sample rests with the top ten.

The germline V gene sets CDR1 to SGHTA and CDR2 to FQGNSA. The cysteine opens and the phenylalanine closes a CDR3 of 14 amino acids. Kept here is only the CDR3 DNA, which spans 42 bases and is read in frame from base 1. V is shortened by 3 bases, J by 2 bases, and the region joining them spans 10 bases. The cohort consisted of 600 or so healthy bone marrow donors. Cohort members were all nominally healthy when sampled, although unrecorded immune exposures were likely present. The donor tested CMV seronegative and was one of the 352 seronegative cohort members. Each donor provided a peripheral blood sample, and peripheral blood mononuclear cells were used for TCR beta sequencing. Genomic DNA extraction from the blood cell samples was performed with the Qiagen DNeasy Blood Extraction Kit. With regard to this clone: The antigen this receptor binds is unknown. It has no much larger one-base neighbor in the sample; base qualities were not kept.

Sequencing input: PBMCs. In this chain, TRBV7-2 is recombined with TRBJ2-5; TRBD1 is perhaps the D gene, given 6 matching bases. This TCR was sampled from a female donor in good health and CMV-seronegative. The CDR3 protein: CASSFDRTQETQYF. The sequenced DNA: TGTGCCAGCAGCTTTGACAGGACACAAGAGACCCAGTACTTC.